This TCR beta chain is from a study of CD8 T cells in Susac syndrome. After extraction with the RNeasy kit, roughly 0.5 to 1 ug of the RNA was reverse transcribed using random hexamers. immunoSEQ multiplex PCR amplified TCR beta CDR3 across 54 Vbeta, 13 Jbeta. TCRdb fed the immunoSEQ multiplex PCR reads into MiXCR, producing one record per CDR3 protein. The repertoire holds some 210,000 distinct CDR3 sequences, about 94% seen once, with 0.15% in the top ten. Germline values: CDR1 LGHDT, CDR2 YNNKEL (reference sequence). The CDR3 runs 15 residues. Losses at the gene ends were 8 bases for V and 6 bases for J; bases not matched to a gene: 14.

The sample comprised CD4+ T cells from PBMCs. The V call is TRBV3-1, the J call TRBJ1-1, with 8 positions matching TRBD1. The source of this sequence is a human donor with Susac syndrome. CDR3 bases: TGTGCCAGCCGTATATCAGGGGGCGCAAGTCCTGAAGCTTTCTTT. Translated, it gives CASRISGGASPEAFF.